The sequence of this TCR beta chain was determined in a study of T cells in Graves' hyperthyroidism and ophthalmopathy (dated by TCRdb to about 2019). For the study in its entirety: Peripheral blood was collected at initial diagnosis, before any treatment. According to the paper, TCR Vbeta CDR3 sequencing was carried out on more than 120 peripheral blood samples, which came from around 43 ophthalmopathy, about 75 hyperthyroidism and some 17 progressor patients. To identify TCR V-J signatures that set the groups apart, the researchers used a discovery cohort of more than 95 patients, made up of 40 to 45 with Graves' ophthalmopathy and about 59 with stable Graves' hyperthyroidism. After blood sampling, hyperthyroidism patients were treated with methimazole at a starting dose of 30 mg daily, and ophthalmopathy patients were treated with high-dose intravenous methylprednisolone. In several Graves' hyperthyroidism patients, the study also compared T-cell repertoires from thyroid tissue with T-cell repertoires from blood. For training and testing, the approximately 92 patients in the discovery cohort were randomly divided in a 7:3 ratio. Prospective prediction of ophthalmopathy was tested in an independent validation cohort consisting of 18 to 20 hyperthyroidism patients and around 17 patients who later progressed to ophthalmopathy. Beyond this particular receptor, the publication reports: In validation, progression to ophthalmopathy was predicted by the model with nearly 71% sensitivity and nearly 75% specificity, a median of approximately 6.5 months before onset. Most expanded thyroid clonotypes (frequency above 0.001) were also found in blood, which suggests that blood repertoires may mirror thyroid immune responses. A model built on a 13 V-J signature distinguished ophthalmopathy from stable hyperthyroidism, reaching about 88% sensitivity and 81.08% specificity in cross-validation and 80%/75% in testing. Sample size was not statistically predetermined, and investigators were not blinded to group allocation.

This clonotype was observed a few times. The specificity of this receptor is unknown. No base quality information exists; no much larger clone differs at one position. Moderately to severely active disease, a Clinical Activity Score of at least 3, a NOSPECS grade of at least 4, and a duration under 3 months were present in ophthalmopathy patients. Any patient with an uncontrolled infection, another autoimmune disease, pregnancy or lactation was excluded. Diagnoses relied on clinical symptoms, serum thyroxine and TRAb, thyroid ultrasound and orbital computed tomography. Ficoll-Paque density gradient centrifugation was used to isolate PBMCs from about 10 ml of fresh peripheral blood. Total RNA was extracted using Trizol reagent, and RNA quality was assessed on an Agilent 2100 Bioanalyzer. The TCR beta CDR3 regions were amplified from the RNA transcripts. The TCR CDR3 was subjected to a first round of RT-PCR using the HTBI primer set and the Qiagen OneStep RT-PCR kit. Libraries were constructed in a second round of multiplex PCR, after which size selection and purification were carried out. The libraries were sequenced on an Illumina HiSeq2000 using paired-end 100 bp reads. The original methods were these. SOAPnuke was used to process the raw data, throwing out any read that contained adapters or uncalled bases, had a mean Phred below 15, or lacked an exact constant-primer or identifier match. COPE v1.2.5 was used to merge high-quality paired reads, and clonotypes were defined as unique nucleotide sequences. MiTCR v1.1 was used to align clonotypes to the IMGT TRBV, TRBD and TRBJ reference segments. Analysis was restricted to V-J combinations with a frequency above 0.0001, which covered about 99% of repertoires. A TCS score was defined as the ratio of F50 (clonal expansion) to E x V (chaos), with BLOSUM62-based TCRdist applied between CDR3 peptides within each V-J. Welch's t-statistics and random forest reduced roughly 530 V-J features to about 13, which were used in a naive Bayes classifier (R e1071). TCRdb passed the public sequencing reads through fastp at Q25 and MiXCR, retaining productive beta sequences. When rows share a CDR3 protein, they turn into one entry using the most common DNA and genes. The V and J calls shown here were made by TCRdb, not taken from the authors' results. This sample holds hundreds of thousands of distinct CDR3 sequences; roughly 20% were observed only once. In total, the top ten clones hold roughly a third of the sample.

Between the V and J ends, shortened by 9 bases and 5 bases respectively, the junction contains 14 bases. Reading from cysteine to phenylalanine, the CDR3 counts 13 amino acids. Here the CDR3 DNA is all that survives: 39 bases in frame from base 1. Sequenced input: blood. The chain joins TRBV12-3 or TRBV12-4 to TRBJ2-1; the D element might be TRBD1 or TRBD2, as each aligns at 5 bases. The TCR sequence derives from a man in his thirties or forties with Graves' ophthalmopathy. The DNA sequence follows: TGTGCCAGTATTAATGGGGGAAACAATGAGCAGTTCTTC. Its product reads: CASINGGNNEQFF.